This TCR beta chain was sequenced in a study of T cell repertoires in cytomegalovirus infection. Study at large: The public TCR beta signatures pointed to both CMV infection and matching HLA type. Whole-study findings and limits: What dominated the ex vivo response were HLA-C-restricted CMV-specific TCR beta clonotypes.

About this clonotype itself: What it binds is unknown.

TCRdb passed the reads through MiXCR, listing each CDR3 protein once. The sample comprises some 300,000 distinct CDR3 sequences, roughly a sixth of which are singletons, and around 11% rests with the top ten. Germline V gives CDR1 MGHRA, CDR2 YSYEKL. This CDR3 has 18 amino acids. Trimming left V 1 base short and J 0 bases short, with 15 bases between. The sequenced material came from PBMCs. V and J are TRBV4-1 and TRBJ1-4; weak D call: TRBD1 (6 bases). This TCR was recovered from a human donor in good health (CMV status not recorded). Some clones in this sample may be carry-over from other donors' samples. The CDR3 region has the DNA TGCGCCAGCAGCCAAGGCTTACAGGGCCTTGCAACTAATGAAAAACTGTTTTTT. Translation: CASSQGLQGLATNEKLFF.